The subject of this entry is one T cell receptor (beta chain). Its matching antigen is unknown. These donors were members of the roughly 120-subject validation cohort, a group separate from the approximately 670-subject first cohort. This sample stems from a study of cytomegalovirus exposure and HLA in healthy donors. Broader study findings: 150 or so TCR beta chains were listed as cytomegalovirus-associated.

Produced via immunoSEQ multiplex PCR; TCRdb's table is partial and in-frame only. The sample consists of some 140,000 clones, approximately 86% of them appearing once. The CDR3 runs 18 residues. V lost 4 bases, J lost 5 bases, and 13 bases stayed unmatched. CDR1 is SGHTA, CDR2 FQGTGA, per germline. Sequenced: PBMCs. The genes are TRBV7-3 and TRBJ2-3; the match to TRBD2 covers 12 bases. The TCR sequence derives from a man aged 18-30 years in good health and CMV-seropositive. The CDR3 region has the DNA TGTGCCAGCAGCTCCGTTTCCCTAGCGGGGGGGCAGGGAGATACGCAGTATTTT. This codes for CASSSVSLAGGQGDTQYF.